Each of the 17 T cell receptor beta chains below was sequenced from the same sample in a study of blood T cell repertoires in COVID-19. TCRdb's table, derived via immunoSEQ multiplex PCR, lists solely in-frame clones and lacks some. The sample contains a few hundred thousand clones, around 90% of which appear only once. The sequenced material came from peripheral blood. All receptors come from a woman aged 55 to 70 with COVID-19, enrolled during active disease.

This chain links TRBV18 with TRBJ2-7; D ambiguous. V gave up 3 bases and J gave up 2 bases, with 8 bases separating them. Germline-derived CDR1 and CDR2 are KGHSH and LQKENI. The CDR3 length is 13 residues. The DNA of the CDR3 is TGTGCCAGCTCACCCCGCGCCACCTACGAGCAGTACTTC. This gives the protein CASSPRATYEQYF.

This chain links TRBV12-3 or TRBV12-4 with TRBJ1-1, with D unclear. The CDR3 has 13 residues. Trimming pared 5 bases from V and 2 bases from J, leaving 9 bases between. The CDR3 sequence: CASSDGLNTEAFF. The CDR3 nucleotides read TGTGCCAGCAGTGACGGACTAAACACTGAAGCTTTCTTT.

The J gene is TRBJ2-4, the V gene TRBV12-5, with 8 bases that match TRBD2. The CDR3 has 17 residues. The ends lost 4 bases at V and 0 bases at J; junction bases unmatched: 8. Per germline, CDR1 LGHNT and CDR2 FRNRAP. The CDR3 sequence is CASGSPGGPIAKNIQYF. The DNA for the CDR3 is TGTGCTAGTGGTTCCCCGGGAGGGCCCATAGCCAAAAACATTCAGTACTTC. Variable domain in full (rest from reference TRBV12-5 and TRBJ2-4): DARVTQTPRHKVTEMGQEVTMRCQPILGHNTVFWYRQTMMQGLELLAYFRNRAPLDDSGMPKDRFSAEMPDATLATLKIQPSEPRDSAVYFCASGSPGGPIAKNIQYFGAGTRLSVL.

J is TRBJ2-2 and V is TRBV7-2; D is possibly TRBD1 (6 bases). Germline-derived CDR1 and CDR2 are SGHTA and FQGNSA. Trimming stripped 5 bases from V and 4 bases from J, with 14 bases between. This CDR3 has 15 residues. The CDR3 loop reads CASSLKTGTTGELFF. The CDR3 region has the DNA TGTGCCAGCAGCCTAAAAACAGGGACCACCGGGGAGCTGTTTTTT.

The chain uses TRBV7-8 and TRBJ1-2; 8 nucleotides align to TRBD1. Losses at the gene ends were 1 base for V and 4 bases for J; bases not matched to a gene: 8. The CDR3 is made up of 16 amino acids. Germline CDR1 reads SGHVS; CDR2 reads FQNEAQ. CDR3 DNA sequence: TGTGCCAGCAGCTTAGGGGGACAGGCCTCTCTCTATGGCTACACCTTC. Its translation: CASSLGGQASLYGYTF.

J is TRBJ1-2 and V is TRBV6-2 or TRBV6-3; 7 positions agree with TRBD1. Germline CDR1 reads MNHEY; CDR2 reads SVGEGT. V trimming: 5 bases; J trimming: 6 bases; junction bases outside the gene matches: 6. The CDR3 consists of 13 residues. This CDR3 reads CASSAWDRDGYTF. The CDR3 bases are TGTGCCAGCAGTGCATGGGACAGAGATGGCTACACCTTC.

This chain joins TRBV11-2 and TRBJ2-1, with D perhaps matching TRBD2 (6 bases). Trimming pared 5 bases from V and 6 bases from J, leaving 17 bases between. CDR3 size: 15 residues. CDR1 and CDR2 (germline): SGHAT, FQNNGV. The CDR3 here is CASSLLGGYTNEQFF. As DNA, the CDR3 is TGTGCCAGCAGCCTGCTCGGGGGTTACACCAATGAGCAGTTCTTC.

The V call is TRBV24-1, the J call TRBJ1-1; D possibly corresponds to TRBD1 (6 bases). The CDR3 extends over 13 amino acids. V shed 7 bases and J shed 6 bases, with 14 bases lying between them. Germline V lookup: CDR1 KGHDR, CDR2 SFDVKD. Here the CDR3 reads CATRGHFHSEAFF. The CDR3 nucleotides read TGTGCCACCAGGGGACACTTTCACTCTGAAGCTTTCTTT.

This clone came up once. This chain links TRBV7-9 with TRBJ1-1; 7 bases fit TRBD1. The CDR3 loop spans 12 amino acids. V dropped 5 bases and J dropped 7; count of bases not matched to a gene: 4. Germline values: CDR1 SEHNR, CDR2 FQNEAQ (reference sequence). CDR3 loop: CASSRDRDEAFF. The CDR3 nucleotides read TGTGCCAGCAGCCGCGACAGGGATGAAGCTTTCTTT. The variable domain in full, completed from reference TRBV7-9 and TRBJ1-1, reads DTGVSQNPRHKITKRGQNVTFRCDPISEHNRLYWYRQTLGQGPEFLTYFQNEAQLEKSRLLSDRFSAERPKGSFSTLEIQRTEQGDSAMYLCASSRDRDEAFFGQGTRLTVV.

V usage is TRBV5-5 and J usage is TRBJ2-6, with D possibly TRBD2 on 5 matching bases. Germline loops: CDR1 SGHKS, CDR2 YYEKEE (reference sequence). The CDR3 extends over 17 amino acids. V lost 4 bases, J lost 0 bases, and 14 bases lay in between. This CDR3 is CASSASLLFSGANVLTF. The DNA for the CDR3 is TGTGCCAGCAGCGCTAGCCTACTCTTCTCTGGGGCCAACGTCCTGACTTTC.

The chain couples TRBV20-1 to TRBJ1-5; 8 bases match TRBD1. Trimming at V came to 3 bases and at J to 5 bases, leaving 6 bases not matched to a gene. CDR1 is DFQATT, CDR2 SNEGSKA, per germline (reference sequence). The CDR3 is made up of 14 amino acids. CDR3 bases: TGCAGTGCTAGTATTCCAGGGGGCTATCAGCCCCAGCATTTT. The encoded protein is CSASIPGGYQPQHF.

This clone was counted a few times. V and J are TRBV5-1 and TRBJ1-1; 7 bases align to TRBD1. Trimming cost V 4 bases and J 4 bases; bases outside gene matches: 7. Germline V CDR1 and CDR2: SGHRS, YFSETQ. The CDR3 is 14 residues long. The CDR3 DNA is TGCGCCAGCAGCCCGCACGGGGACAGCACTGAAGCTTTCTTT. It specifies CASSPHGDSTEAFF.

The rearrangement links TRBV18 to TRBJ1-5; 11 nucleotides line up with TRBD1. Germline V gives CDR1 KGHSH, CDR2 LQKENI. This CDR3 region has 17 residues. V dropped 3 bases and J dropped 1; count of bases not matched to a gene: 5. The CDR3 sequence is CASSPFGQGASNQPQHF. The CDR3 DNA follows: TGTGCCAGCTCACCCTTTGGACAGGGGGCAAGCAATCAGCCCCAGCATTTT.

The chain uses TRBV19 and TRBJ1-1; a weak D match, TRBD1 (5 bases). The germline V gene has CDR1 LNHDA and CDR2 SQIVND (reference sequence). The CDR3 consists of 15 residues. Trimming stripped 7 bases from V and 5 bases from J, with 20 bases between. This CDR3 reads CASTDGGGVRTEAFF. As DNA, the CDR3 is TGTGCCAGTACCGATGGGGGAGGGGTCCGGACTGAAGCTTTCTTT.

The rearrangement links TRBV21-1 to TRBJ1-1; whether TRBD1, the table's D call, matches the DNA was not checked. TRBV21-1 is a pseudogene segment. CDR3 length equals 12 residues. CDR3 nucleotide sequence: TGTGCCAGCAGCCCGATAGGGGGTAAAGCTTTCTTT. Its protein product is CASSPIGGKAFF.

V and J are TRBV2 and TRBJ1-1; D not resolved. V was clipped by 9 bases and J by 4 bases, with 12 bases between them. Germline V gives CDR1 SNHLY, CDR2 FYNNEI. This CDR3 comprises 12 residues. For the CDR3, the DNA is TGTGCCAGTTTGGAGGGTCGCACTGAAGCTTTCTTT. Encoded protein: CASLEGRTEAFF. The variable domain in full, completed from reference TRBV2 and TRBJ1-1, reads EPEVTQTPSHQVTQMGQEVILRCVPISNHLYFYWYRQILGQKVEFLVSFYNNEISEKSEIFDDQFSVERPDGSNFTLKIRSTKLEDSAMYFCASLEGRTEAFFGQGTRLTVV.

The J gene is TRBJ1-2, the V gene TRBV27; 8 positions agree with TRBD1. The CDR3 has 15 residues. The V segment lost 0 bases and the J segment 4 bases; nucleotides outside the gene matches: 4. Germline V gives CDR1 MNHEY, CDR2 SMNVEV (reference sequence). The CDR3, as DNA: TGTGCCAGCAGTTTATCTGGACAGGGACCCTATGGCTACACCTTC. It translates to CASSLSGQGPYGYTF.